This TCR beta chain is drawn from a study of control samples from healthy donors and cancer patients. The germline gives CDR1 KGHSH, CDR2 LQKENI. The CDR3 spans 17 residues. V was trimmed by 3 bases and J by 0 bases, leaving 12 bases between them. This clone was seen once. Assay: immunoSEQ multiplex PCR; the TCRdb copy retains only in-frame clones and omits some. This sample yields around 230,000 clones, of which roughly 94% are seen a single time; more than 1.3% belongs to the top ten. The chain recombines TRBV18 with TRBJ1-6; unclear D gene. This sequence was found in a man aged 45-65 years in good health. Sequenced material: blood. The CDR3, as DNA: TGTGCCAGCTCACCCGTGGCCGGGAGCTCCTATAATTCACCCCTCCACTTT. This encodes CASSPVAGSSYNSPLHF. The variable domain in full, with the rest retrieved from reference TRBV18 and TRBJ1-6, is NAGVMQNPRHLVRRRGQEARLRCSPMKGHSHVYWYRQLPEEGLKFMVYLQKENIIDESGMPKERFSAEFPKEGPSILRIQQVVRGDSAAYFCASSPVAGSSYNSPLHFGNGTRLTVT.